This TCR beta chain is from a study of lymphopenia after photon versus proton radiotherapy. Study observations and caveats: Post-nadir TCR diversity decline inversely tracked overall survival among those who died. Only patients who died were analyzed for survival; proton advantage is unproven. Proton therapy kept repertoires fairly stable, unlike photons, which gained effector/memory cells.

The data were produced by immunoSEQ multiplex PCR, yet TCRdb's version contains in-frame clones alone and is incomplete. In the table there are tens of thousands of clones, nearly 90% of which are singletons. Worth noting for this clone: Antigen specificity is unknown.

Germline values: CDR1 SGHVT, CDR2 SQSDAQ. The V end was cut by 0 bases, the J end by 5 bases, with 2 bases between. This CDR3 comprises 12 residues. Specimen: peripheral blood, collected from a patient treated with proton-based radiotherapy. This chain connects TRBV7-4 to TRBJ1-5; D unclear. The TCR was taken from a woman in her sixties or seventies with pancreatic cancer. Some clones in this sample may be carry-over from other donors' samples. The DNA for the CDR3 is TGTGCCAGCAGCTTAGCTTATCAGCCCCAGCATTTT. Its protein product is CASSLAYQPQHF.